Sequencing of this T cell receptor beta chain was carried out in a study of T cell clusters in autoimmune cytopenias. General study results and limits: TRB repertoire shifts in secondary cytopenia and chronic lymphocytic leukemia mostly reflected lymphoma, not autoimmunity. Physiological T cell clusters of healthy donors were apparently absent in primary autoimmune cytopenia patients.

This CDR3 has 14 residues. Germline V gene lookup returns CDR1 SEHNR and CDR2 FQNEAQ (reference sequence). TRB was amplified from about 270 ng of peripheral blood genomic DNA per sample. One tube held mixed TRB-A and TRB-B primer pools for touch-down PCR. No DNA is given; TCRdb re-called the multiplex PCR reads and lists each CDR3 protein once. The table gives over 10,000 distinct CDR3 sequences; the top ten clones make up around 3.1% of it. Regarding this clonotype: Its specificity is unknown.

The TCR comes from a human donor with an autoimmune cytopenia or autoimmune hepatitis (not recorded which). This chain connects TRBV7-9 to TRBJ2-1; without DNA, the TCRdb call of TRBD1 cannot be checked. The sequencing input was peripheral blood. The chain's CDR3 is CASSLDRGYNEQFF.